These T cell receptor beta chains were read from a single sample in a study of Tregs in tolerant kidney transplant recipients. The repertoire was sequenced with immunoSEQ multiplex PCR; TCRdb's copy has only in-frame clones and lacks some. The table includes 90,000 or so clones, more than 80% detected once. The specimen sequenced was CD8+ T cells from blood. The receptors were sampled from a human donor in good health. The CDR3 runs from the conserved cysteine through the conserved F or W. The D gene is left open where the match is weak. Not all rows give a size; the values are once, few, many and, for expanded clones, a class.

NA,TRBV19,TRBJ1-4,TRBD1,TGTGCCAGTAGTAGAACCCGGGACAGGGTTAATGAAAAACTGTTTTTT,CASSRTRDRVNEKLFF
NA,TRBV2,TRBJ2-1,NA,TGTGCCCGGACTCAATACAATGAGCAGTTCTTC,CARTQYNEQFF
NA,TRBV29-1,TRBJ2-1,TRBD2,TGCAGCGTTGAAGATCTTAGCGGGAGCTCCTACAATGAGCAGTTCTTC,CSVEDLSGSSYNEQFF
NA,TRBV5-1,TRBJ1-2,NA,TGCGCCAGCAGCTTCCAGGAATTTTATGGCTACACCTTC,CASSFQEFYGYTF
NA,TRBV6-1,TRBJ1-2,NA,TGTGCCAGCAGTGAATGGAAACAGGGTACCTATGGCTACACCTTC,CASSEWKQGTYGYTF
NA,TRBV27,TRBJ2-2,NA,TGTGCCAGCAGTTTATCAGGGAATCCCGGGGAGCTGTTTTTT,CASSLSGNPGELFF
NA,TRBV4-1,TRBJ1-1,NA,TGCGCCAGCAGCTCAAGTGGGGGGCGGACTGAAGCTTTCTTT,CASSSSGGRTEAFF
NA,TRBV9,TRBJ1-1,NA,TGTGCCAGCAGCGTCGGGATGAACACTGAAGCTTTCTTT,CASSVGMNTEAFF
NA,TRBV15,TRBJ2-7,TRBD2,TGTGCCACCAGCAGAAGCGGGAGGCCGTACGAGCAGTACTTC,CATSRSGRPYEQYF
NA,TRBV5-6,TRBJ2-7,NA,TGTGCCAGCAGCTTGGAAGAACAGGGTGACGAGCAGTACTTC,CASSLEEQGDEQYF
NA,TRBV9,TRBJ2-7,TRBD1,TGTGCCAGCAGCGTCGAGGGGGACAGGGGCTACGAGCAGTACTTC,CASSVEGDRGYEQYF
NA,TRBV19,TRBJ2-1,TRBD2,TGTGCCAGTAGTATGGTAGCGGGCTTTCCCTACAATGAGCAGTTCTTC,CASSMVAGFPYNEQFF
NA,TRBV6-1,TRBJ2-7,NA,TGTGCCAGCAGTGAAGCGGAGACATACGAGCAGTACTTC,CASSEAETYEQYF
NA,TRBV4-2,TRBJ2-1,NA,TGTGCCAGCAGCCAAGACGTCTACGGGACCTACAATGAGCAGTTCTTC,CASSQDVYGTYNEQFF
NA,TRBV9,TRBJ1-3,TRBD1,TGTGCCAGCAGCGTATTTGAGGACAGGCCGAGCTCTGGAAACACCATATATTTT,CASSVFEDRPSSGNTIYF
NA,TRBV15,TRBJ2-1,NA,TGTGCCACCAGCAGAGAAAGACAGGGAGGGAGGTCTGAGCAGTTCTTC,CATSRERQGGRSEQFF
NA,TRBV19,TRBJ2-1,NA,TGTGCCAGTACCTGGGGACTGGGATACAATGAGCAGTTCTTC,CASTWGLGYNEQFF
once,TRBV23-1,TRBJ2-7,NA,TGCGCCAGCAGTCAATGGGGAGCCTACGAGCAGTACTTC,CASSQWGAYEQYF
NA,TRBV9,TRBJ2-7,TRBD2,TGTGCCAGCAGCGTAGGGGGAGGGACCTCCTACGAGCAGTACTTC,CASSVGGGTSYEQYF
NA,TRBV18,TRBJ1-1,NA,TGTGCCAGCTCACCCTATGTCGAGGGGGACACTGAAGCTTTCTTT,CASSPYVEGDTEAFF
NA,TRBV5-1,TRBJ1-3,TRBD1,TGCGCCAGCAGCTCGGACAGGTTCTCTGGAAACACCATATATTTT,CASSSDRFSGNTIYF
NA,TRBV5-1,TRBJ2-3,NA,TGCGCCAGCGGTTCCCGAGATACGCAGTATTTT,CASGSRDTQYF
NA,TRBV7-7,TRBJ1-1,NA,TGTGCCAGCAGCAGGAGGGAGGGGACTGAAGCTTTCTTT,CASSRREGTEAFF